These 10 T cell receptor beta chains came from one sample sequenced in a study of shared clonotypes between healthy human individuals. The assay was immunoSEQ multiplex PCR, and TCRdb's table has in-frame clones only and misses some. The sample shows approximately 1,000,000 clones, about 80% of them seen only once. Sequencing was performed on memory CD4+ T cells from PBMCs. Indicated subset: CD45RA-negative fraction. These TCRs come from a man between 18 and 29 years old in good health. Some clones in this sample may be carry-over from other donors' samples.

The chain employs TRBV5-1 and TRBJ2-3; TRBD2 matches 9 bases. Germline lookup yields CDR1 SGHRS and CDR2 YFSETQ. Trimming removed 2 bases from V and 2 bases from J; junction bases left unmatched: 3. The CDR3 extends over 15 amino acids. CDR3 sequence reads: CASSFSGGSTDTQYF. CDR3 bases: TGCGCCAGCAGCTTTAGCGGGGGCTCCACAGATACGCAGTATTTT.

This chain connects TRBV19 to TRBJ2-5, with D tentatively TRBD1 (6 bases). The CDR3 has 15 amino acids. Germline V CDR1 and CDR2: LNHDA, SQIVND (reference sequence). V shed 3 bases and J shed 5 bases, with 16 bases lying between them. CDR3 in amino acids: CASSMGHPKLETQYF. The CDR3 DNA reads TGTGCCAGTAGTATGGGACATCCCAAGCTGGAGACCCAGTACTTC. Combining the CDR3 with reference TRBV19 and TRBJ2-5 gives the whole variable domain DGGITQSPKYLFRKEGQNVTLSCEQNLNHDAMYWYRQDPGQGLRLIYYSQIVNDFQKGDIAEGYSVSREKKESFPLTVTSAQKNPTAFYLCASSMGHPKLETQYFGPGTRLLVL.

The chain uses TRBV2 and TRBJ2-2; D gene uncertain. The germline V gene has CDR1 SNHLY and CDR2 FYNNEI. The CDR3 spans 14 residues. The V and J ends lost 3 bases and 0 bases respectively, with 5 bases between them. The CDR3 reads CASSEHSNTGELFF. The CDR3 bases are TGTGCCAGCAGTGAGCATTCGAACACCGGGGAGCTGTTTTTT.

At least ten counts were recorded for this clone. This sequence joins TRBV5-1 and TRBJ1-1; D perhaps matches TRBD1 (6 bases). The V gene lost 0 bases and the J gene lost 1 base, with 10 bases spanning the gap. The CDR3 sequence is 15 residues long. CDR1 and CDR2 (germline): SGHRS, YFSETQ. This chain's CDR3 is CASSLDRAANTEAFF. DNA of the CDR3: TGCGCCAGCAGCTTGGACAGGGCCGCGAACACTGAAGCTTTCTTT.

The chain combines TRBV6-5 with TRBJ2-7; tentative D call: TRBD2 (6 bases). The CDR3 sequence is 15 residues long. Trimming pared 4 bases from V and 2 bases from J, leaving 15 bases between. Germline CDR1 and CDR2: MNHEY and SVGAGI. The CDR3 nucleotides are TGTGCCAGCAGTTTGATTAGCGGCCCTACCTACGAGCAGTACTTC. Translating it yields CASSLISGPTYEQYF.

The chain employs TRBV27 and TRBJ2-2, with D perhaps being TRBD1 or TRBD2 (5 bases each). The CDR3 spans 14 residues. The ends were cut back, 6 bases at V and 0 bases at J, with 8 bases in the middle. Per germline, CDR1 MNHEY and CDR2 SMNVEV (reference sequence). The CDR3 protein is CASREGPNTGELFF. The CDR3 nucleotides read TGTGCCAGCAGAGAGGGACCGAACACCGGGGAGCTGTTTTTT.

This clone was seen once. The V gene is TRBV25-1, the J gene TRBJ2-7, with D possibly matching TRBD2 (6 bases). The CDR3 runs 15 residues. V lost 6 bases and J 0 bases, leaving 15 bases between the germline ends. CDR1 MGHDK and CDR2 SYGVNS come from the germline V gene. The CDR3 nucleotides are TGTGCCAGCAGCGAGGGACTGCCGAGCTCCTACGAGCAGTACTTC. It codes for CASSEGLPSSYEQYF.

The CDR3, as DNA: TGTGCCAGCCGTCAAGGGGACTCTGGAAACACCATATATTTT. Protein product: CASRQGDSGNTIYF. This rearrangement joins TRBV7-9 to TRBJ1-3, with D perhaps matching TRBD1 (5 bases). The germline V gene encodes CDR1 SEHNR and CDR2 FQNEAQ (reference sequence). The V gene lost 8 bases and the J gene lost 0 bases, with 11 bases spanning the gap. CDR3 length: 14 amino acids.

The chain carries TRBV15 and TRBJ2-1, with TRBD2 matching 7 bases. The CDR3 totals 14 residues. The V and J ends lost 3 bases and 9 bases, in that order; junction bases with no gene match: 8. Germline values: CDR1 LNHNV, CDR2 YYDKDF (reference sequence). Here the CDR3 reads CATSRPGLEVEQFF. The CDR3 nucleotides are TGTGCCACCAGCAGGCCCGGACTAGAGGTTGAGCAGTTCTTC.

The chain combines TRBV30 with TRBJ2-1; the match to TRBD2 covers 9 bases. The CDR3 has 16 amino acids. Trimming cost V 4 bases and J 0 bases; bases outside gene matches: 7. CDR1 is GTSNPN, CDR2 SVGIG, per germline (reference sequence). The CDR3, as DNA: TGTGCCTGGAATAAGGGACTAGCCTACTCCTACAATGAGCAGTTCTTC. Amino acids: CAWNKGLAYSYNEQFF. Full variable domain (outside the CDR3, taken from reference TRBV30 and TRBJ2-1): SQTIHQWPATLVQPVGSPLSLECTVEGTSNPNLYWYRQAAGRGLQLLFYSVGIGQISSEVPQNLSASRPQDRQFILSSKKLLLSDSGFYLCAWNKGLAYSYNEQFFGPGTRLTVL.